The next 5 T cell receptor beta chains were all read from a single sample in a study of shared clonotypes between healthy human individuals. Measured with immunoSEQ multiplex PCR; TCRdb has only the in-frame clones, and not every one. The sample shows about 1.5 million clones, approximately 98% of them seen only once. What was sequenced was naive CD4+ T cells sorted from blood. Noted subset: CD45RA+ positively selected. These receptors all come from a man aged 30-40 years in good health.

To note about this clone: Sequence at one end of the junction differs from germline and may be a read error. The chain carries TRBV25-1 and TRBJ2-7; no clear D. The CDR3 runs 11 residues. From germline, CDR1 is MGHDK and CDR2 SYGVNS. The CDR3 DNA sequence: TGTGCCAGCAGTGAATCCTTCGAGCAGTACTTC. It is translated as CASSESFEQYF.

CDR3 sequence: CASSYRLAGGYNEQFF. The CDR3 DNA is TGTGCCAGCAGCTATCGATTAGCGGGGGGCTACAATGAGCAGTTCTTC. The chain employs TRBV7-2 and TRBJ2-1, with 10 bases aligning to TRBD2. The junction had 6 bases not matched to a gene; V was cut back by 4 bases and J by 3 bases. The germline CDR1 and CDR2 sequences are SGHTA and FQGNSA. The CDR3 loop spans 16 amino acids.

The genes are TRBV6-1 and TRBJ1-2, with D possibly TRBD1 on 5 matching bases. The CDR3 sequence is 15 residues long. Germline CDR1 MNHNS, CDR2 SASEGT. V shed 6 bases and J shed 3 bases, with 17 bases lying between them. CDR3 residues: CASRKFEGRDYGYTF. In nucleotides, the CDR3 is TGTGCCAGCAGGAAGTTCGAGGGCAGGGACTATGGCTACACCTTC.

The chain couples TRBV6-5 to TRBJ1-1, with 7 bases aligning to TRBD1. This CDR3 is built from 11 residues. V lost 7 bases to trimming and J lost 7 bases; unmatched junction nucleotides: 3. CDR1 and CDR2 from the germline V gene are MNHEY and SVGAGI. In DNA, the CDR3 is TGTGCCAGCAACCAGGGGGTTGAAGCTTTCTTT. Translation gives CASNQGVEAFF.

The rearrangement links TRBV5-1 to TRBJ2-1, with TRBD2 matching over 14 bases. In germline, CDR1 is SGHRS, CDR2 YFSETQ. The CDR3 sequence is 16 residues long. V lost 4 bases to trimming and J lost 4 bases; unmatched junction nucleotides: 4. The CDR3 sequence: CASSPGLAGEYNEQFF. CDR3 bases: TGCGCCAGCAGCCCGGGACTAGCGGGAGAATACAATGAGCAGTTCTTC.